This T cell receptor beta chain was documented in a study of OX40 agonist ivuxolimab in advanced cancers. About the research overall: The patients received ivuxolimab by intravenous route every 2 weeks at 0.01 to 10 mg/kg.

Overall study findings and caveats: Partial responders receiving 0.1-3.0 mg/kg showed among the lowest clonal expansion.

With respect to this clone: Its antigen is unknown.

Germline CDR1 LNHDA, CDR2 SQIVND (reference sequence). The V gene end was trimmed by 7 bases and the J gene end by 5 bases; junction bases not matched to a gene: 12. CDR3 length equals 15 residues. Here immunoSEQ multiplex PCR was the method, and the copy in TCRdb shows in-frame clones only, minus some. The sample includes 150,000 to 190,000 clones, approximately 94% of them seen just once. This specimen was CD4+ or CD8+ T cells sorted from blood, taken in a trial of the OX40 agonist ivuxolimab. This TCR was recovered from an adult with an advanced solid tumor such as melanoma, head and neck, liver or kidney cancer. The chain couples TRBV19 to TRBJ2-7, with 9 bases lining up with TRBD2. DNA of the CDR3: TGTGCCAGTAAGCTTCTTGCGGGGGGGCCTCACGAGCAGTACTTC. This codes for CASKLLAGGPHEQYF.